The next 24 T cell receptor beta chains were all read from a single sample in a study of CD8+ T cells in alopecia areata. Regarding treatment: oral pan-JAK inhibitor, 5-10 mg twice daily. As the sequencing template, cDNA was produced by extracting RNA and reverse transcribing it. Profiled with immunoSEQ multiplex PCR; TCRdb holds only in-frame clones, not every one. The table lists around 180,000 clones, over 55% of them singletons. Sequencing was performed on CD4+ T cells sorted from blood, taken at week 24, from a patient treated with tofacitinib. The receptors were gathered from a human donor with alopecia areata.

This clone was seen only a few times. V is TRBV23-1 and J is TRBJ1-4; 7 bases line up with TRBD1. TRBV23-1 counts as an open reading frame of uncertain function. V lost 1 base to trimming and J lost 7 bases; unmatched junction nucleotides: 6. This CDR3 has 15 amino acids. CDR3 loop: CASSQYWDSIEKLFF. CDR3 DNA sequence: TGCGCCAGCAGTCAATATTGGGACAGTATTGAAAAACTGTTTTTT.

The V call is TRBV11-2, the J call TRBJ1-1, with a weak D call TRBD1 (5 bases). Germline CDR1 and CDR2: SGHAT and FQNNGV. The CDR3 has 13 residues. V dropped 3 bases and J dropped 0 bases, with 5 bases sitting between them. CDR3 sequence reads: CASSFRVNTEAFF. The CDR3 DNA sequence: TGTGCCAGCAGCTTCAGGGTGAACACTGAAGCTTTCTTT.

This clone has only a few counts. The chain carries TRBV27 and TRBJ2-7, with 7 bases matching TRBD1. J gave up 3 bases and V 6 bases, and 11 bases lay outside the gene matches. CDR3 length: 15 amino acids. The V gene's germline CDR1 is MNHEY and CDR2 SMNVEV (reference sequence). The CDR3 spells CASSNKSGTDYEQYF. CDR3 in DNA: TGTGCCAGCAGCAACAAATCCGGGACAGACTACGAGCAGTACTTC.

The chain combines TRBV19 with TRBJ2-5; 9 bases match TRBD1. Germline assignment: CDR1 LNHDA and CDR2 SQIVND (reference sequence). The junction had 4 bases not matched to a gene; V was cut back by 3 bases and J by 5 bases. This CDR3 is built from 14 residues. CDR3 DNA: TGTGCCAGTAGTATGGACAGGGGAAGGGAGACCCAGTACTTC. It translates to CASSMDRGRETQYF.

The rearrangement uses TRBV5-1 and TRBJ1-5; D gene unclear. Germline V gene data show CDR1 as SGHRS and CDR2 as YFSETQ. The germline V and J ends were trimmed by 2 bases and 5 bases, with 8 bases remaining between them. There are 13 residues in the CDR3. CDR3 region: CASSLSEDQPQHF. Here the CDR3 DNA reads TGCGCCAGCAGCTTATCCGAAGATCAGCCCCAGCATTTT.

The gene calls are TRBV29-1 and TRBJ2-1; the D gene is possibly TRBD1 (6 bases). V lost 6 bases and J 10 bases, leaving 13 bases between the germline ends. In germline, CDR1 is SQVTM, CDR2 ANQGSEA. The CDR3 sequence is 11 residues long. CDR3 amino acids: CSVDSVREQFF. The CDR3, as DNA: TGCAGCGTGGACAGCGTCCGGGAGCAGTTCTTC.

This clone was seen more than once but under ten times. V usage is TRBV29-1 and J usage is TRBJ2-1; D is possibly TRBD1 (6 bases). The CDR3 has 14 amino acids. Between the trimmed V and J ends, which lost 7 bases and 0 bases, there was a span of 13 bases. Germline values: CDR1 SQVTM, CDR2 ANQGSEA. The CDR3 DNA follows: TGCAGCGGTCGTGGGGGCAGCTCCTACAATGAGCAGTTCTTC. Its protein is CSGRGGSSYNEQFF.

Here the CDR3 reads CASSPGGLNEQFF. CDR3 in DNA: TGTGCCAGCAGCCCCGGGGGGCTCAATGAGCAGTTCTTC. This chain uses TRBV11-1 with TRBJ2-1; TRBD2 is a possible D gene (7 bases). The CDR3 runs 13 residues. V was cut by 5 bases and J by 6 bases, with 11 bases left in between. In germline, CDR1 is SGHAT, CDR2 FQDESV (reference sequence).

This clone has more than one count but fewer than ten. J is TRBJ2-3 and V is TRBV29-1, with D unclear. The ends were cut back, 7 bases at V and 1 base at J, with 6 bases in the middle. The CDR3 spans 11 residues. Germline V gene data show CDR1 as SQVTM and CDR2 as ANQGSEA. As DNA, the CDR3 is TGCAGCGCCGGAGGCACAGATACGCAGTATTTT. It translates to CSAGGTDTQYF.

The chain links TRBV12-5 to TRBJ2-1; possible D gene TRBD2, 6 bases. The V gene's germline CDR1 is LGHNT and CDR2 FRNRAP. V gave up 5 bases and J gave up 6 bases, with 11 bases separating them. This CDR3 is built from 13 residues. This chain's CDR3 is CASGTLGGNEQFF. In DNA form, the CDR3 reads TGTGCTAGTGGTACCCTGGGAGGCAATGAGCAGTTCTTC.

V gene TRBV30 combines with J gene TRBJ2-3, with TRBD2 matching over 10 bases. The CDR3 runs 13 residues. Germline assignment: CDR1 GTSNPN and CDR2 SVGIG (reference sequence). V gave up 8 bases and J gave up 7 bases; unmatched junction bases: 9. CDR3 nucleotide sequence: TGTGCCACCTTAGCGGGGGGCGGGTATACGCAGTATTTT. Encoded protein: CATLAGGGYTQYF.

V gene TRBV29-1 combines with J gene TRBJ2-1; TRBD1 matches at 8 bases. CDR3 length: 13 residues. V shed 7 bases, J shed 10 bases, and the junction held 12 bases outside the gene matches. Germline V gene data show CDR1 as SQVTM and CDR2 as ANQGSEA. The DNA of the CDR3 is TGCAGCGCTGCGGGACAGGAGTCCGGGGAGCAGTTCTTC. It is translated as CSAAGQESGEQFF.

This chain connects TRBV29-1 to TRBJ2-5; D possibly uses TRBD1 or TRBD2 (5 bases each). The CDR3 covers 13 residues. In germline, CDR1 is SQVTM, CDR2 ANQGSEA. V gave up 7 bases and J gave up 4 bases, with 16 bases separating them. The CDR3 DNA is TGCAGCGGCGGGCTTGTGGGGGTAGAGACCCAGTACTTC. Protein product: CSGGLVGVETQYF.

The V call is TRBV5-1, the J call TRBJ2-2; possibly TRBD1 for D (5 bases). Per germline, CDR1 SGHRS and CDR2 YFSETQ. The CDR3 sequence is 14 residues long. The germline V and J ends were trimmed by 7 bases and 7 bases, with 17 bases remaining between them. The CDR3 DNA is TGCGCCAGCTCACCCGGCAGGGTGGGCGGGGAGCTGTTTTTT. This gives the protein CASSPGRVGGELFF.

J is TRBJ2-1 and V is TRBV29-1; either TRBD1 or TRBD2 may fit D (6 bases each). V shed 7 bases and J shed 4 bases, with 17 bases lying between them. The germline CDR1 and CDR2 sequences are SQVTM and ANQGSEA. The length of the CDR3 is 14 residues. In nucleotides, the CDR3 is TGCAGCGCCCATGGGGGCGGAGGGTACAATGAGCAGTTCTTC. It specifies CSAHGGGGYNEQFF.

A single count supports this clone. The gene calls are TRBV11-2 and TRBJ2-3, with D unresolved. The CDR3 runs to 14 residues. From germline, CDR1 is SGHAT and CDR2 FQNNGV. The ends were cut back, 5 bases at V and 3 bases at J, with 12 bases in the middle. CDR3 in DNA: TGTGCCAGCAGCCCCCTGGCTAGGACAGATACGCAGTATTTT. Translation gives CASSPLARTDTQYF.

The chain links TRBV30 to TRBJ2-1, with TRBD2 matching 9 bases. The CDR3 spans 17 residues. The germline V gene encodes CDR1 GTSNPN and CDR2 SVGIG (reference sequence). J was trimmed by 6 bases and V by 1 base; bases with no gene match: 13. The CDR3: CAWSGGSQRGASNEQFF. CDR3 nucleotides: TGTGCCTGGAGTGGGGGGTCCCAGCGGGGGGCCTCCAATGAGCAGTTCTTC.

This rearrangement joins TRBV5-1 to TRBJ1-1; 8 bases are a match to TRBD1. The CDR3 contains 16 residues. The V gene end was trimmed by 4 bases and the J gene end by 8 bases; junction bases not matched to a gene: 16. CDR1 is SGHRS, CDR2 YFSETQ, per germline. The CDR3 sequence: CASSGTQGARGREAFF. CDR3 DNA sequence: TGCGCCAGCAGCGGAACCCAGGGGGCGCGTGGGAGGGAAGCTTTCTTT. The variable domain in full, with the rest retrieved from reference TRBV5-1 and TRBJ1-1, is KAGVTQTPRYLIKTRGQQVTLSCSPISGHRSVSWYQQTPGQGLQFLFEYFSETQRNKGNFPGRFSGRQFSNSRSEMNVSTLELGDSALYLCASSGTQGARGREAFFGQGTRLTVV.

For the CDR3, the DNA is TGTGCCTGGCAAGCGACAGGGATTAACTATGGCTACACCTTC. Protein product: CAWQATGINYGYTF. This chain connects TRBV30 to TRBJ1-2; TRBD1 agrees at 7 bases. The CDR3 runs to 14 residues. Unmatched junction bases numbered 7, after V lost 5 bases and J lost 1 base. Germline V lookup: CDR1 GTSNPN, CDR2 SVGIG (reference sequence).

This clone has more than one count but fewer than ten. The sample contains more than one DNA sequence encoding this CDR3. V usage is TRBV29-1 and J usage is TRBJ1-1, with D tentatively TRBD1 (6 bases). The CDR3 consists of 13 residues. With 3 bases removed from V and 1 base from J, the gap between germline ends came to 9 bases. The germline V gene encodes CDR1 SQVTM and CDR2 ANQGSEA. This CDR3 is CSVDGGGNTEAFF. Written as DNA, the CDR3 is TGCAGCGTTGACGGGGGCGGGAACACTGAAGCTTTCTTT.

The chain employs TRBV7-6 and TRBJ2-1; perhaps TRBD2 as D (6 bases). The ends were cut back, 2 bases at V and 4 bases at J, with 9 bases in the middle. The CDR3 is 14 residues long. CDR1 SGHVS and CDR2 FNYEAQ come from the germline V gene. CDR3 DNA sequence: TGTGCCAGCAGCTTATTGGAGGGGTACAATGAGCAGTTCTTC. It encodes CASSLLEGYNEQFF.

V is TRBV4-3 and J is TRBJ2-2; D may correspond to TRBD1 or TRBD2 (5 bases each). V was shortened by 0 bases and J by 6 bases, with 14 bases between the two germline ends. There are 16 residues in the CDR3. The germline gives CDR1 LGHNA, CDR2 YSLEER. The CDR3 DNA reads TGCGCCAGCAGCCAAGAATTCAACCCGGGGCCCGGGGAGCTGTTTTTT. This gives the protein CASSQEFNPGPGELFF.

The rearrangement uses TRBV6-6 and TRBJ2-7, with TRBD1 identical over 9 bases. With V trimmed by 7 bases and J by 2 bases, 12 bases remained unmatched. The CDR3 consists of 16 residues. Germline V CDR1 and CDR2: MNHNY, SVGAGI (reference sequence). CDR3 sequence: CASTQSGTGGPYEQYF. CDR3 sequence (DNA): TGTGCCAGCACCCAATCCGGCACAGGGGGCCCCTACGAGCAGTACTTC.

CDR3 DNA sequence: TGCGCCAGCAGGCACAGCGGGAACAATGAGCAGTTCTTC. Its translation is CASRHSGNNEQFF. J is TRBJ2-1 and V is TRBV5-1; 7 bases are a match to TRBD2. The ends lost 5 bases at V and 5 bases at J; junction bases unmatched: 4. The CDR3 loop spans 13 amino acids. Germline assignment: CDR1 SGHRS and CDR2 YFSETQ.